A single T cell receptor beta chain is shown here with its context. This clonotype has at least ten counts. It lacks a known antigen. The record has no base qualities; no much larger clone is one base away. The library was made by 5' RACE. Sequenced on an Illumina HiSeq 2500. A second PCR of about 6 to 11 cycles was performed with a sample-barcoded 5' primer and a J-beta primer mix. A template-switch 5' adaptor carrying 12 random nucleotides introduced a unique molecular identifier onto each TCR beta cDNA molecule. Each sample yielded at least 2.5 million CDR3-containing paired-end reads. First-strand cDNA was synthesized from all RNA with the Mint cDNA synthesis kit, primed by a TRBC-specific oligonucleotide. Following uracil-DNA glycosylase treatment, a first 18-cycle PCR with universal primers M1SS and BC2_uni_R was performed on all cDNA. The paper's data handling went like this. For normalization, 1 million high-quality reads were randomly selected from each sample, with every read carrying a distinct molecular identifier. Instead of being binned into consensus sequences, reads that shared molecular identifiers were thrown out. CDR3 identification, clonotype clustering and error correction used MiTCR with a Q25 quality threshold and the strictest error-elimination algorithm. A nonparametric unseen species model using Euler transformation provided a lower-bound estimate of total TCR beta diversity. TCRdb cleaned the public reads at Q25 with fastp, built clones with MiXCR and kept in-frame beta chains. All rows with the same CDR3 protein become a single entry with the most common DNA and genes. The V and J calls were determined by TCRdb, not by the authors. The sample table contains around 900,000 distinct CDR3 sequences; only one count was recorded for 29% of them. Around 15% of the sample rests with the top ten.

These data originate in a study of blood T cells in healthy people across ages (dated by TCRdb to about 2015). As for the study more broadly: In model experiments, template switching captured about one uniquely barcoded TCR beta cDNA molecule for every two T cells. For two donors (one aged 18 to 29 and one aged 80 or older), the study analyzed two additional independent replicas of 1 million unique cDNA reads from the same blood draw. The study measured age-related changes in TCR beta repertoire diversity using deep sequencing normalized with unique cDNA molecular identifiers. To avoid experimental bias, donors of different ages were distributed randomly across sequencing lanes. The donors were divided into four age groups: young (average around 15 years), middle-aged (approximately 39), aged (approximately 62) and long-lived (about 80). The full study reports these points: There was a strong correlation between observed TCR beta diversity and the percentage of naive T cells measured by flow cytometry. Because donor CMV infection status was unknown, age-related changes in expanded clonotypes were potentially confounded. Bulk unsorted PBMC profiling prevented conclusive comparison of naive and antigen-experienced compartments. The long-lived group showed more naive CD4+ T cells, fewer expanded clones and increased TCR diversity than the aged group, suggesting age selection. Observed TCR beta diversity per million T cells fell roughly linearly with age, and a significant reduction was already apparent by age around 40. Estimates of total diversity based on one million sequenced T cells were regarded as lower bounds and as underestimates.

The CDR3, from cysteine to phenylalanine, totals 16 residues. The retained sequence is limited to the CDR3, 48 bases, with the frame set at the first base. V is pruned by 3 bases and J by 3 bases, leaving 11 bases of the junction without a gene match. Reading the germline V gene gives CDR1 SGDLS and CDR2 YYNGEE. Donors were under 40 systemically healthy Caucasian individuals from Russia aged roughly 6 to 100 years. Each donor gave approximately 9.4 milliliters of peripheral blood, drawn into EDTA-treated Vacutainer tubes. Ficoll-Paque density-gradient centrifugation was used to isolate PBMCs, with at least 7 million obtained per sample. Trizol reagent was used to extract total RNA from the PBMCs, yielding at least 6 micrograms per sample. For every donor, flow cytometry on a PBMC aliquot measured the percentage of naive CD45RAhigh/CD27high T cells.

Recombination joined TRBV9 with TRBJ2-7; 8 nucleotides in the junction match TRBD1. Sequenced: blood. The sequence came from a woman older than 75 in good health. The CDR3 has the sequence CASSALGQGAVYEQYF. The nucleotides are TGTGCCAGCAGCGCCCTCGGGCAGGGGGCGGTCTACGAGCAGTACTTC.